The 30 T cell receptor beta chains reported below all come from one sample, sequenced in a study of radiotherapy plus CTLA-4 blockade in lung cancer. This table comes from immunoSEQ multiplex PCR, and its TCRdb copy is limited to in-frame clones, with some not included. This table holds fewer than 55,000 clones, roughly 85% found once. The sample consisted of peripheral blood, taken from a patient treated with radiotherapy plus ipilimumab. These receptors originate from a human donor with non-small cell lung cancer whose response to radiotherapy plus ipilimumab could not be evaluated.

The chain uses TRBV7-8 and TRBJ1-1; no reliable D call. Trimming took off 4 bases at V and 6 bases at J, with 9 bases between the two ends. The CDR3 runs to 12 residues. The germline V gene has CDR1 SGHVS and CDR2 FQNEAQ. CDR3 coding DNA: TGTGCCAGCAGCTATGACGGGGCTGAAGCTTTCTTT. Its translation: CASSYDGAEAFF.

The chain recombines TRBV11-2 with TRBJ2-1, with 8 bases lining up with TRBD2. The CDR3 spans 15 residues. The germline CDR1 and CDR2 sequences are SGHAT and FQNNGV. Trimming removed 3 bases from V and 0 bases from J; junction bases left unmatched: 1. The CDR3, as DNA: TGTGCCAGCAGCTTGGGACTAGTCTCCTACAATGAGCAGTTCTTC. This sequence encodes CASSLGLVSYNEQFF.

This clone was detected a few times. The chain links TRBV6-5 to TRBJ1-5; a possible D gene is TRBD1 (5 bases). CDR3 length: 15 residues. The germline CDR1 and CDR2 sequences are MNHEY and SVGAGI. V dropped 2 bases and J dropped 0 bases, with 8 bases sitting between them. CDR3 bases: TGTGCCAGCAGTTACAACAGGAATAGCAATCAGCCCCAGCATTTT. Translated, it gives CASSYNRNSNQPQHF.

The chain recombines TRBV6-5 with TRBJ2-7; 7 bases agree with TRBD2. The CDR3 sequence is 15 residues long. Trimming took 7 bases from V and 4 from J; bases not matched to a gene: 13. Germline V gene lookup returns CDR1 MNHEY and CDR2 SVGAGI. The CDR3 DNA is TGTGCCAGCACCCCTCTTGGCGGGAGTAAATACGAGCAGTACTTC. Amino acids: CASTPLGGSKYEQYF.

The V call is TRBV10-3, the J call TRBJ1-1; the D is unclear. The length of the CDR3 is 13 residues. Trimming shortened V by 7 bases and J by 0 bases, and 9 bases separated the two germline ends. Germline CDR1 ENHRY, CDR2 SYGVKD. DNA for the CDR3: TGTGCCATCATGGGCTATCTGAACACTGAAGCTTTCTTT. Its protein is CAIMGYLNTEAFF.

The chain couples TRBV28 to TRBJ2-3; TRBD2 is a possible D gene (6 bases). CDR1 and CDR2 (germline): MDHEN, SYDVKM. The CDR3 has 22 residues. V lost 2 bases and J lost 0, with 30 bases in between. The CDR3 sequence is CASSLRWGRLGNEHSSTDTQYF. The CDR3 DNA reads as TGTGCCAGCAGTTTAAGGTGGGGTAGACTAGGCAACGAACACAGTAGCACAGATACGCAGTATTTT.

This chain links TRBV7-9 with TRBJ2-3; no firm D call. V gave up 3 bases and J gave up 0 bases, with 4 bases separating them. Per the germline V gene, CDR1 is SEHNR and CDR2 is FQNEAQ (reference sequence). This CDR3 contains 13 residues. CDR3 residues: CASSFGSTDTQYF. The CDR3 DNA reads TGTGCCAGCAGCTTCGGTAGCACAGATACGCAGTATTTT.

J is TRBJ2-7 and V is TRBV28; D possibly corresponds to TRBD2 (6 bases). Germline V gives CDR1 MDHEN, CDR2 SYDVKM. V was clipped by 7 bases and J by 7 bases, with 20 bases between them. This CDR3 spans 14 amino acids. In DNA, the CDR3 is TGTGCCAGCAACAAAGCGGGTACCCCAAGAGAGCAGTACTTC. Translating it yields CASNKAGTPREQYF.

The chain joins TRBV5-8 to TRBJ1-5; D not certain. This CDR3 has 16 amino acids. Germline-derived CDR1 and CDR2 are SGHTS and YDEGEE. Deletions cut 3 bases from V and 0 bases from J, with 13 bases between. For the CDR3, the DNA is TGTGCCAGCAGCTCGTATGAGGCTTATAGCAATCAGCCCCAGCATTTT. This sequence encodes CASSSYEAYSNQPQHF.

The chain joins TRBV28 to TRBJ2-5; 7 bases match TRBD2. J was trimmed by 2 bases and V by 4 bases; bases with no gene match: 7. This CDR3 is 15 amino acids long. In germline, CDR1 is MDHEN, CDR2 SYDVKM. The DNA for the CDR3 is TGTGCCAGCAGTTCCCCAAGCGGGAAACAAGAGACCCAGTACTTC. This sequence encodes CASSSPSGKQETQYF.

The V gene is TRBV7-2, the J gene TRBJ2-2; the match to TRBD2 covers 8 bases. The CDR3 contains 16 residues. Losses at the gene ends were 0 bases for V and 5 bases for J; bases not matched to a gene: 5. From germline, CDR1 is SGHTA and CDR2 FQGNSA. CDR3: CASSLAGGLGTGELFF. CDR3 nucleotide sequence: TGTGCCAGCAGCTTAGCGGGGGGACTAGGAACCGGGGAGCTGTTTTTT.

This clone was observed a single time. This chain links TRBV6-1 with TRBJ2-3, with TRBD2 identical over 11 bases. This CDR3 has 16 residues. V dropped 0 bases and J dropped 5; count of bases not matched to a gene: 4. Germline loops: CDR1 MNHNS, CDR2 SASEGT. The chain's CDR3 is CASSEALAGGGDTQYF. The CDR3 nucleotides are TGTGCCAGCAGTGAAGCTCTAGCGGGAGGTGGAGATACGCAGTATTTT.

The CDR3 DNA sequence: TGTGCCAGCAGAACAGTCTACGAGCAGTACTTC. Translation gives CASRTVYEQYF. The chain couples TRBV28 to TRBJ2-7; unclear D gene. With 6 bases removed from V and 3 bases from J, the gap between germline ends came to 6 bases. Per the germline V gene, CDR1 is MDHEN and CDR2 is SYDVKM. The CDR3 runs 11 residues.

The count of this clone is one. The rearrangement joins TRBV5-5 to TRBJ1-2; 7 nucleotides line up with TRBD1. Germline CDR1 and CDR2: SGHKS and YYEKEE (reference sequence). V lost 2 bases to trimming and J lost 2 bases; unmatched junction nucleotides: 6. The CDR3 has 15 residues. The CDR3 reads CASSFPGGSNYGYTF. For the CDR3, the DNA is TGTGCCAGCAGCTTCCCAGGGGGTTCGAACTATGGCTACACCTTC.

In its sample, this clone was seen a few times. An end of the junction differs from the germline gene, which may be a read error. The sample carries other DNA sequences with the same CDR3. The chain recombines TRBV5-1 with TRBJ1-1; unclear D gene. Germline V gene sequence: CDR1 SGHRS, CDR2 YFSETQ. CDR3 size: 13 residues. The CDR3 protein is CASSSDRGTEAFF. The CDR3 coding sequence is TGCGCCAGCAGCTCAGACCGCGGAACTGAAGCTTTCTTC.

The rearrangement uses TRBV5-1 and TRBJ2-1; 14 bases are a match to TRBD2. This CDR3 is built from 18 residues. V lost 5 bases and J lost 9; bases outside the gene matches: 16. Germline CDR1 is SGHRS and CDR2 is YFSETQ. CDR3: CASSLTSGRAAAISEQFF. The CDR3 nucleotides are TGCGCCAGCAGTTTGACTAGCGGGAGGGCCGCCGCAATAAGTGAGCAGTTCTTC.

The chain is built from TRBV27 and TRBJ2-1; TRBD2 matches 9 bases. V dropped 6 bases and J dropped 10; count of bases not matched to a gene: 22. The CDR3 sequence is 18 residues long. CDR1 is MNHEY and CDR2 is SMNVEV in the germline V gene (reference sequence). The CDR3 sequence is CASSHISGSIAAMEEQFF. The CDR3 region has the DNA TGTGCCAGCAGCCATATTAGCGGGAGTATCGCCGCGATGGAGGAGCAGTTCTTC.

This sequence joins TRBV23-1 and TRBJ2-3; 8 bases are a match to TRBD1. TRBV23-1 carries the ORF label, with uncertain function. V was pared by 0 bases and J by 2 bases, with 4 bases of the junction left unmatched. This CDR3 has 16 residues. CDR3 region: CASSQSADRATDTQYF. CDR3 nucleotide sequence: TGCGCCAGCAGTCAATCAGCGGACAGGGCCACAGATACGCAGTATTTT.

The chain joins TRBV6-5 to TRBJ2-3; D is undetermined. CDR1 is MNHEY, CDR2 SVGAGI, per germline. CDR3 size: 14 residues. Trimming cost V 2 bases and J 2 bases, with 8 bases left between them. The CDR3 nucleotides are TGTGCCAGCAGTTACCACAGAGACACAGATACGCAGTATTTT. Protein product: CASSYHRDTDTQYF.

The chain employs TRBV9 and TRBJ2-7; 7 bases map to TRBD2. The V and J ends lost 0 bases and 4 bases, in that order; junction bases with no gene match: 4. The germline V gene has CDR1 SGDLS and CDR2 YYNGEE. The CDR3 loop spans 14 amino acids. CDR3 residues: CASSVASSGYEQYF. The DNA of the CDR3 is TGTGCCAGCAGCGTAGCTTCTAGCGGTTACGAGCAGTACTTC.

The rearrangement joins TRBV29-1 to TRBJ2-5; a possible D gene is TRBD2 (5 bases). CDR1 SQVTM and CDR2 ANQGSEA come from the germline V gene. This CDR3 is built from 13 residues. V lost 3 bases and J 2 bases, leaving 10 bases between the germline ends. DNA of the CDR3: TGCAGCGTTGACGGGGTTCAGCAAGAGACCCAGTACTTC. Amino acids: CSVDGVQQETQYF.

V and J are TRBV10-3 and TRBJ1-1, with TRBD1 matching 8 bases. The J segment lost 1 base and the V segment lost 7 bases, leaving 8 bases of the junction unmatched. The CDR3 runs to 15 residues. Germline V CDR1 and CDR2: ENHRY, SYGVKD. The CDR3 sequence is CAITSSGTGNTEAFF. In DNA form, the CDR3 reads TGTGCCATCACGTCTTCCGGGACAGGGAACACTGAAGCTTTCTTT.

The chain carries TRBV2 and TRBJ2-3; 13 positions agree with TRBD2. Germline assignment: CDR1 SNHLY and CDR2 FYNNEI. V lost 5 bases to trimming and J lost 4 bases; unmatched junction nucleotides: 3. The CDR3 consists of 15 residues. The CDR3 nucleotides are TGTGCCAGCAGTTACACTAGCGGGAGGGCAGATACGCAGTATTTT. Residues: CASSYTSGRADTQYF.

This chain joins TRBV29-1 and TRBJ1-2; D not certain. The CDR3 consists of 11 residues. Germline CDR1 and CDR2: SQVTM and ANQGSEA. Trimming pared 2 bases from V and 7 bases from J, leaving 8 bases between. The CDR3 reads CSVEKQFGYTF. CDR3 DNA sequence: TGCAGCGTTGAAAAACAATTTGGCTACACCTTC.

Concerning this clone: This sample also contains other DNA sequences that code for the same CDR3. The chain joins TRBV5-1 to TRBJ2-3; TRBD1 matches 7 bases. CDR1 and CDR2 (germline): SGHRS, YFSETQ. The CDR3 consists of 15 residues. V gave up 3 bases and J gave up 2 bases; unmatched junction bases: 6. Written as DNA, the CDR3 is TGCGCCAGCAGCTACTCCGGGACAGTCACAGATACGCAGTATTTT. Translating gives CASSYSGTVTDTQYF.

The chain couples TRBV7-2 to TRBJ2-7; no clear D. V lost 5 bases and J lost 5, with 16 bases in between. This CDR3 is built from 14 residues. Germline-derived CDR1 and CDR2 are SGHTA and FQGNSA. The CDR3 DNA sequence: TGTGCCAGCAGCCCCGGGTCCAACCGAAACGAGCAGTACTTC. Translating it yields CASSPGSNRNEQYF.

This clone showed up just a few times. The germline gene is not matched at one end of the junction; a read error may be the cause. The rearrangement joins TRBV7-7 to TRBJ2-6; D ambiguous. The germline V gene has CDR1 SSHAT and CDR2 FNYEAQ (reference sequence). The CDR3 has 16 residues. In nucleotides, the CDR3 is TGTGCTAGCAGCTTAGGCTCCGGCTCTGGGGCCAACGTCCTGACTTTC. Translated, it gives CASSLGSGSGANVLTF.

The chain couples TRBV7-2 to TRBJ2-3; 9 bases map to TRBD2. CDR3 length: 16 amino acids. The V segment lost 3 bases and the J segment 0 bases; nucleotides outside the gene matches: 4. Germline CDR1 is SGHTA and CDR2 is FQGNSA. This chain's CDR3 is CASSFLAGASTDTQYF. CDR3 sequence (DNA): TGTGCCAGCAGCTTCTTAGCGGGGGCTAGCACAGATACGCAGTATTTT.

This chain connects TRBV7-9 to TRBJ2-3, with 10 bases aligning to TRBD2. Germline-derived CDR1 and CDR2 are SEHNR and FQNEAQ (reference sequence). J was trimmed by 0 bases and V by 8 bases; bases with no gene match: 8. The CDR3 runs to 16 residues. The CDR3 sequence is CASAITSGDSTDTQYF. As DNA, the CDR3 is TGTGCCAGCGCGATAACTAGCGGGGATAGCACAGATACGCAGTATTTT.

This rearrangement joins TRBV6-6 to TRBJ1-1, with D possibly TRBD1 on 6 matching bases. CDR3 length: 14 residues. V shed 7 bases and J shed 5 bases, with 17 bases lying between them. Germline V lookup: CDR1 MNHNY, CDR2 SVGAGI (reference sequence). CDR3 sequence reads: CASIHGGGRTEAFF. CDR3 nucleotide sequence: TGTGCCAGCATCCACGGGGGGGGGCGAACTGAAGCTTTCTTT.